The entry below gives a single T cell receptor beta chain sequence along with its context. Original handling: Reference gene primer amplification yielded estimated nucleated cell counts. The method was immunoSEQ multiplex PCR; TCRdb's version includes in-frame clones alone and lacks a portion of them. V, J and clone size derive from that table, while D and trimming were established from the DNA sequence. The sample holds approximately 170,000 clones, around 90% seen once. The sample comes from a study of blood T cell repertoires in COVID-19. Study-wide background: Donors in the United States, Italy and Spain gave samples during acute or convalescent COVID-19. Sources were T cells, B-cell-depleted T cells, or PBMCs; the material itself was cDNA or gDNA.

Germline-derived CDR1 and CDR2 are SGHRS and YFSETQ. Trimming shortened V by 7 bases and J by 7 bases, and 12 bases separated the two germline ends. This CDR3 region has 12 residues. The sample taken for sequencing was peripheral blood. This clonotype originated in a man aged 50-59 years who had recovered from COVID-19. The chain carries TRBV5-1 and TRBJ2-1; perhaps TRBD2 as D (6 bases). CDR3 coding DNA: TGCGCCAGCGGGCGGGGAAAAAATGAGCAGTTCTTC. Translating it yields CASGRGKNEQFF.